These T cell receptor beta chains were read from a single sample in a study of shared clonotypes between healthy human individuals. TCRdb's copy holds only in-frame clones and misses some; the assay was immunoSEQ multiplex PCR. The sample lists approximately 2.3 million clones; 93% were seen once. Sequencing was performed on naive CD4+ T cells from PBMCs. These receptors were taken from a man aged 18 to 29 in good health. Some clones in this sample may be carry-over from other donors' samples. Each CDR3 is given with its conserved first and last residue. The D gene is left open where the match is weak. The size of a clone is reported for some rows only, either as once, few or many, or as a class for expanded clones.

.	.	TRBV19	TRBJ2-1	TGTGCCAGTAGTACCGGACGTTACAATGAGCAGTTCTTC	CASSTGRYNEQFF
.	.	TRBV15	TRBJ1-6	TGTGCCACCAGCAGACAGGGGAATAATTCACCCCTCCACTTT	CATSRQGNNSPLHF
.	.	TRBV5-1	TRBJ2-1	TGCGCCAGCAGCTCCCCGGCTGGGGGAGACAATGAGCAGTTCTTC	CASSSPAGGDNEQFF
.	.	TRBV9	TRBJ2-7	TGTGCCAGCAGCCCCCTTATCGACCGATACGAGCAGTACTTC	CASSPLIDRYEQYF
once	.	TRBV2	TRBJ1-5	TGTGCCAGCAGTGGGGGGGCGGGCAATCAGCCCCAGCATTTT	CASSGGAGNQPQHF
.	.	TRBV5-8	TRBJ2-7	TGTGCCAGCAACTTACCCAGGGATTACGAGCAGTACTTC	CASNLPRDYEQYF
.	TRBD1	TRBV19	TRBJ2-6	TGTGCCAGTACCTCCCCGGGACAGGGGGCCGGGGCCAACGTCCTGACTTTC	CASTSPGQGAGANVLTF
.	TRBD2	TRBV7-3	TRBJ2-1	TGTGCCAGCAGCTCATTCGTCTTAGCGGGAGCTGGGTTCAGTGAGCAGTTCTTC	CASSSFVLAGAGFSEQFF
.	TRBD1	TRBV28	TRBJ1-5	TGTGCCAGCAGTTCCGGACAGGGTTACGAGCCCCAGCATTTT	CASSSGQGYEPQHF
.	TRBD2	TRBV7-3	TRBJ2-3	TGTGCCAGCAGCCCGGGGACTAGCGGGAGTAGCGCAGATACGCAGTATTTT	CASSPGTSGSSADTQYF
.	.	TRBV18	TRBJ1-3	TGTGCCAGCTCCCAGGGACAACAGCCTCTAAACACCATATATTTT	CASSQGQQPLNTIYF
.	.	TRBV11-2	TRBJ1-1	TGTGCCAGCGAGTTTCACACTGAAGCTTTCTTT	CASEFHTEAFF
.	.	TRBV28	TRBJ2-7	TGTGCCAGCAGCGACTATTCTACGGCCTACGAGCAGTACTTC	CASSDYSTAYEQYF
.	TRBD1	TRBV30	TRBJ2-7	TGTGCCTGGGCAGGGGGACCCCTCGAGCAGTACTTC	CAWAGGPLEQYF
once	TRBD1	TRBV7-6	TRBJ2-7	TGTGCCAGCAGCTTGTCCGGGACAGGGGCCTACGAGCAGTACTTC	CASSLSGTGAYEQYF
.	.	TRBV2	TRBJ1-2	TGTGCCAGCAGCGATGGGCCGTCCTATGGCTACACCTTC	CASSDGPSYGYTF
.	.	TRBV30	TRBJ1-5	TGTGCCTGGAGTCTTAAGACAGCCGGAAATCAGCCCCAGCATTTT	CAWSLKTAGNQPQHF
.	TRBD2	TRBV7-2	TRBJ2-1	TGTGCCAGCAGCTTAGTTTGGCGGGAGGGGCTCAATGAGCAGTTCTTC	CASSLVWREGLNEQFF
.	.	TRBV5-1	TRBJ2-2	TGCGCCAGCAGCTTGTCTCCACAGGGTATGCCCGGGGAGCTGTTTTTT	CASSLSPQGMPGELFF
.	.	TRBV30	TRBJ2-7	TGTGCCTGGACGGCTTCCTACGAGCAGTACTTC	CAWTASYEQYF
once	TRBD1	TRBV30	TRBJ1-6	TGTGCCTGGAGGGGGGGACAGGCGGAGAGTTCACCCCTCCACTTT	CAWRGGQAESSPLHF
.	TRBD2	TRBV28	TRBJ2-3	TGTGCCAGCAGTGAACTAGCGGGAGTCCCCACAGATACGCAGTATTTT	CASSELAGVPTDTQYF
once	.	TRBV5-1	TRBJ2-7	TGCGCCAGCAGCTTGAGTCAGGGTGGCGAGCAGTACTTC	CASSLSQGGEQYF
.	.	TRBV5-6	TRBJ2-5	TGTGCCAGCAGCCTAGACGGGACAAGGGCGAAGACCCAGTACTTC	CASSLDGTRAKTQYF
.	.	TRBV6-4	TRBJ2-3	TGTGCCAGCAGTGACTCGAACAGGGAAGGCACAGATACGCAGTATTTT	CASSDSNREGTDTQYF
.	TRBD2	TRBV2	TRBJ2-3	TGTGCCAGCAGGAAATTTACTAGCGGGAGTGAGGGGGTAGATACGCAGTATTTT	CASRKFTSGSEGVDTQYF
once	.	TRBV5-1	TRBJ2-7	TGCGCCAACATTATGTATCCAGGGGAGGCTGGAGTGGCCTACGAGCAGTACTTC	CANIMYPGEAGVAYEQYF
.	.	TRBV9	TRBJ2-1	TGTGCCAGCAGCAACCGGGACTCTCAGTTCTTC	CASSNRDSQFF
.	.	TRBV14	TRBJ1-1	TGTGCCAGCAGCCAATCTGTCAGGGTAGGGACTGAAGCTTTCTTT	CASSQSVRVGTEAFF
.	.	TRBV4-1	TRBJ1-1	TGCGCCAGCAGCCAAGATCCGGGCAGGGACACTGAAGCTTTCTTT	CASSQDPGRDTEAFF
.	.	TRBV11-2	TRBJ1-2	TGTGCCAGCAGCTTAGATATTAACAAACTCAGAGGTAAAGAGGAAGGCTACACCTTC	CASSLDINKLRGKEEGYTF
.	TRBD1	TRBV7-2	TRBJ1-4	TGTGCCAGCAGCTTATCAAGGGGGCAAGGGGAAAAACTGTTTTTT	CASSLSRGQGEKLFF
.	.	TRBV6-6	TRBJ2-5	TGTGCCAGCAGGGAGCGGGTGATGGAGACCCAGTACTTC	CASRERVMETQYF
once	.	TRBV9	TRBJ1-1	TGTGCCAGCAAGTTTGTTAGGAACACTGAAGCTTTCTTT	CASKFVRNTEAFF
few	.	TRBV2	TRBJ2-2	TGTGCCCCAAGAGGACCCACCGGGGAGCTGTTTTTT	CAPRGPTGELFF
few	.	TRBV10-3	TRBJ1-3	TGTGCCATCTCAGGGGTTAATGGAAACACCATATATTTT	CAISGVNGNTIYF
once	.	TRBV2	TRBJ2-5	TGTGCCAGCAGTGCTTTAGCGGTCCAAGAGACCCAGTACTTC	CASSALAVQETQYF
.	.	TRBV7-3	TRBJ2-3	TGTGCCAGCAGCTTAGAATGGGGGAGCACAGATACGCAGTATTTT	CASSLEWGSTDTQYF
.	TRBD2	TRBV5-1	TRBJ2-1	TGCGCCAGCAGTCTTAGCGGGATCAGTGAGCAGTTCTTC	CASSLSGISEQFF
.	.	TRBV28	TRBJ2-5	TGTGCCAGCTCGGGCTGGACAGAGACCCAGTACTTC	CASSGWTETQYF
.	.	TRBV18	TRBJ2-7	TGTGCCAGCTCACCACTTCAGGGCCAGCAGTACTTC	CASSPLQGQQYF
.	.	TRBV6-6	TRBJ2-3	TGTGCCAGCAGTCCCCAGGCTTATACGCAGTATTTT	CASSPQAYTQYF
.	TRBD1	TRBV6-5	TRBJ2-7	TGTGCCAGCAGCCGACAGGGTGGCGAGCAGTACTTC	CASSRQGGEQYF
.	.	TRBV7-2	TRBJ1-5	TGTGCCAGCAGCTTTCTACAGGGACCAAATCAGCCCCAGCATTTT	CASSFLQGPNQPQHF
.	.	TRBV10-3	TRBJ1-1	TGTGCCATTGCGCGGCAGGGCCCAAACACTGAAGCTTTCTTT	CAIARQGPNTEAFF
.	.	TRBV18	TRBJ2-3	TGTGCCAGCTCGCATAACGACGGAGCGACAGATACGCAGTATTTT	CASSHNDGATDTQYF
few	.	TRBV30	TRBJ2-3	TGTGCCTGGAGTAGGGTTGGGGATACGCAGTATTTT	CAWSRVGDTQYF
.	.	TRBV18	TRBJ2-7	TGTGCCAGCTCACCACCGAAGCGCGATTCCGACGAGCAGTACTTC	CASSPPKRDSDEQYF
.	.	TRBV5-1	TRBJ2-3	TGCGCCAGCAGCCTGACGGGATCCTCCCCAGATACGCAGTATTTT	CASSLTGSSPDTQYF
.	TRBD1	TRBV6-5	TRBJ2-3	TGTGCCAGCAGGTACAGGGGAGGCACAGATACGCAGTATTTT	CASRYRGGTDTQYF
.	.	TRBV28	TRBJ2-3	TGTGCCAGCAAGCAGGACCAGGGAAGGGATACGCAGTATTTT	CASKQDQGRDTQYF
.	TRBD2	TRBV4-1	TRBJ2-1	TGCGCCAGCAGACAAGTTGGGACTAGCGGAATATACAATGAGCAGTTCTTC	CASRQVGTSGIYNEQFF
.	TRBD2	TRBV6-5	TRBJ2-7	TGTGCCAGCAGCCAGGGACTAGGACCTACGGGGCAGTACTTC	CASSQGLGPTGQYF